This T cell receptor (beta chain) is from a study of brain T cells in children with intractable seizures. Study-wide points: Absence of clones before surgery may stem from lower sequencing depth.

V shed 3 bases and J shed 1 base, with 10 bases lying between them. The CDR3 contains 15 residues. Germline V gene data show CDR1 as MGHRA and CDR2 as YSYEKL. Only in-frame clones appear in the TCRdb table, and some are missing; sequencing was by immunoSEQ multiplex PCR. The sample has some 41,000 clones; 75% to 95% are singletons. Sequencing was limited to surgery cases with top T cell transcript signatures in brain tissue. Notes on this clone: No antigen is known for it.

The receptor was isolated from a girl aged 2-10 years with tuberous sclerosis and intractable seizures. The chain couples TRBV4-1 to TRBJ1-5; D remains unclear. The sequencing used peripheral blood, collected at surgery. DNA of the CDR3: TGCGCCAGCAGCCAGGGGTACGGGAGCAATCAGCCCCAGCATTTT. Encoded protein: CASSQGYGSNQPQHF.